One sample yielded the 9 T cell receptor beta chains listed below, sequenced in a study of OX40 agonist ivuxolimab in advanced cancers. Libraries were made using the immunoSEQ multiplex PCR assay. As stored in TCRdb, this immuneACCESS dataset retains in-frame rearrangements with V and J assigned. A fraction of the clones does not appear; measured against another copy, unresolved V genes explain less than half of the discrepancy, and the remainder lacks a known reason. The sample table shows 70,000 to 85,000 clones, and roughly 88% are seen once. 0.9% to 1.4% of the sample lies in the top ten. This specimen consisted of CD4+ or CD8+ T cells sorted from blood, obtained in a trial of the OX40 agonist ivuxolimab. Receptor source: an adult with an advanced solid tumor such as melanoma, head and neck, liver or kidney cancer.

J is TRBJ1-2 and V is TRBV5-1, with 9 bases matching TRBD1. The germline V gene has CDR1 SGHRS and CDR2 YFSETQ. J lost 6 bases, V lost 5 bases, and 14 bases had no gene match. This CDR3 is built from 16 residues. The DNA for the CDR3 is TGCGCCAGCAGACAGACAGGGGGAGTCCAAATAGATGGCTACACCTTC. It codes for CASRQTGGVQIDGYTF.

The genes are TRBV6-4 and TRBJ2-2; TRBD1 agrees at 10 bases. This CDR3 has 18 residues. Germline CDR1 reads MRHNA; CDR2 reads SNTAGT. Trimming at V came to 2 bases and at J to 7 bases, leaving 13 bases not matched to a gene. The CDR3 sequence is CASSDLSIDRGHNGELFF. The CDR3 DNA is TGTGCCAGCAGTGACCTCTCTATCGACAGGGGGCATAACGGGGAGCTGTTTTTT.

This sequence joins TRBV5-1 and TRBJ2-7; a weak D match, TRBD2 (6 bases). Deletions cut 7 bases from V and 9 bases from J, with 17 bases between. Germline V gene sequence: CDR1 SGHRS, CDR2 YFSETQ. CDR3 length equals 12 residues. CDR3 nucleotide sequence: TGCGCCAGCGCCCCGGCGGAGGGCAGGCAGTACTTC. Protein: CASAPAEGRQYF.

CDR3 sequence (DNA): TGTGCCAGCAGCTATGATGGACAAGCAAACATTCAGTACTTC. This gives the protein CASSYDGQANIQYF. J is TRBJ2-4 and V is TRBV7-2, with D maybe TRBD1 (5 bases). CDR1 SGHTA and CDR2 FQGNSA come from the germline V gene. With 4 bases removed from V and 6 bases from J, the gap between germline ends came to 13 bases. This CDR3 is 14 amino acids long.

The V gene is TRBV27, the J gene TRBJ1-1, with a possible D match to TRBD1 (6 bases). The length of the CDR3 is 14 residues. Trimming cost V 5 bases and J 0 bases, with 10 bases left between them. The germline V gene encodes CDR1 MNHEY and CDR2 SMNVEV (reference sequence). The CDR3 nucleotides are TGTGCCAGCAGTCTAGACAGGATGAACACTGAAGCTTTCTTT. Translated: CASSLDRMNTEAFF.

CDR3 in amino acids: CASSPSTGGDTQYF. The CDR3 nucleotides are TGTGCCAGCTCACCATCCACAGGGGGGGATACGCAGTATTTT. This chain connects TRBV18 to TRBJ2-3; TRBD1 agrees at 8 bases. The length of the CDR3 is 14 residues. The trim removed 2 bases at V and 6 bases at J, leaving 4 bases unmatched. From germline, CDR1 is KGHSH and CDR2 LQKENI. Variable domain in full (rest from reference TRBV18 and TRBJ2-3): NAGVMQNPRHLVRRRGQEARLRCSPMKGHSHVYWYRQLPEEGLKFMVYLQKENIIDESGMPKERFSAEFPKEGPSILRIQQVVRGDSAAYFCASSPSTGGDTQYFGPGTRLTVL.

This clone was observed once. Here the CDR3 reads CASSYGDRETSPLHF. The CDR3 DNA reads TGTGCCAGCAGTTACGGGGACAGGGAGACTTCACCCCTCCACTTT. This chain joins TRBV6-5 and TRBJ1-6; TRBD1 agrees at 9 bases. Germline V gene lookup returns CDR1 MNHEY and CDR2 SVGAGI. The CDR3 runs 15 residues. The J segment lost 9 bases and the V segment lost 2 bases, leaving 5 bases of the junction unmatched.

The rearrangement joins TRBV9 to TRBJ2-1, with D tentatively TRBD1 or TRBD2 (5 bases each). Trimming cost V 2 bases and J 3 bases, with 12 bases left between them. The CDR3 is made up of 15 amino acids. Germline values: CDR1 SGDLS, CDR2 YYNGEE. The chain's CDR3 is CASSVEGTLYNEQFF. DNA for the CDR3: TGTGCCAGCAGCGTCGAGGGGACCCTCTACAATGAGCAGTTCTTC. Together with reference TRBV9 and TRBJ2-1, the CDR3 gives the full variable domain: DSGVTQTPKHLITATGQRVTLRCSPRSGDLSVYWYQQSLDQGLQFLIQYYNGEERAKGNILERFSAQQFPDLHSELNLSSLELGDSALYFCASSVEGTLYNEQFFGPGTRLTVL.

This clone showed up just once. The J gene is TRBJ2-7, the V gene TRBV19; tentatively, D is TRBD1 or TRBD2 (5 bases each). CDR1 is LNHDA and CDR2 is SQIVND in the germline V gene (reference sequence). CDR3 length equals 14 residues. Trimming pared 5 bases from V and 6 bases from J, leaving 17 bases between. CDR3 DNA sequence: TGTGCCAGTAGTTCCGGGACGGTGACTCGCGAGCAGTACTTC. Its protein is CASSSGTVTREQYF.